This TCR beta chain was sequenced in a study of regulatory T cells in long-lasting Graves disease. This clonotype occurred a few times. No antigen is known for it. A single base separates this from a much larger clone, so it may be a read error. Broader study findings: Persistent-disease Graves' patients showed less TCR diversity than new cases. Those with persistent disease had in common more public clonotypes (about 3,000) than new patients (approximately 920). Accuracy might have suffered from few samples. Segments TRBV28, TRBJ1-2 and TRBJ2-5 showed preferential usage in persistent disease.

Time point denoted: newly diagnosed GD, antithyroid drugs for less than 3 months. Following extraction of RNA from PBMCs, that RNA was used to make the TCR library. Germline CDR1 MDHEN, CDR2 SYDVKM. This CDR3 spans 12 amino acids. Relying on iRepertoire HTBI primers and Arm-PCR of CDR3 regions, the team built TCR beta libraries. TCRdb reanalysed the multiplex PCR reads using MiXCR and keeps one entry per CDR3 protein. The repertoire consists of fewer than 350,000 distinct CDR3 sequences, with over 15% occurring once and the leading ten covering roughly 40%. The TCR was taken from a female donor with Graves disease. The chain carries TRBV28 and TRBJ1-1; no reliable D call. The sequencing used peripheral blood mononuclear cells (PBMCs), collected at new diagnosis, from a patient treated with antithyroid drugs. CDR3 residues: CASSSGVAETFF. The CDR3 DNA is TGTGCCAGCAGTTCTGGGGTTGCTGAAACTTTCTTT. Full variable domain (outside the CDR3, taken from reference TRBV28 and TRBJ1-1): DVKVTQSSRYLVKRTGEKVFLECVQDMDHENMFWYRQDPGLGLRLIYFSYDVKMKEKGDIPEGYSVSREKKERFSLILESASTNQTSMYLCASSSGVAETFFGQGTRLTVV.